This is a list of T cell receptor beta chains from one sample in a study of blood T cell repertoires in COVID-19. Generated by immunoSEQ multiplex PCR, the TCRdb table keeps only in-frame clones and is missing some. The sample contains roughly 80,000 clones, about 88% of which appear only once. Sequences were obtained from peripheral blood. These receptors were taken from a woman aged 80 or over with acute or convalescent COVID-19. Each CDR3 is given with its conserved first and last residue. A D gene is named only where the DNA matches it firmly. Clone size is shown for a subset of rows, as once, few, many or a class of expanded clone.

clone_size | j_call | v_call | d_call | cdr3_aa | cdr3_nt
. | TRBJ2-2 | TRBV4-2 | . | CASSQDKGGGTTGELFF | TGTGCCAGCAGCCAAGATAAGGGAGGGGGTACCACCGGGGAGCTGTTTTTT
. | TRBJ1-4 | TRBV5-1 | TRBD1 | CASSLTGGSTEKLFF | TGCGCCAGCAGCTTGACAGGGGGGTCGACTGAAAAACTGTTTTTT
. | TRBJ2-7 | TRBV29-1 | . | CSVETVYEQYF | TGCAGCGTCGAGACAGTTTACGAGCAGTACTTC
. | TRBJ2-1 | TRBV4-2 | TRBD2 | CASSQEYRGSGVVSYNEQFF | TGTGCCAGCAGCCAAGAGTATCGTGGTAGCGGGGTGGTTTCCTACAATGAGCAGTTCTTC
. | TRBJ2-2 | TRBV6-5 | TRBD2 | CASTQLAGGTGELFF | TGTGCCAGCACGCAGCTAGCGGGAGGCACCGGGGAGCTGTTTTTT
. | TRBJ2-5 | TRBV25-1 | TRBD1 | CASSPQPGGLETQYF | TGTGCCAGCAGTCCGCAACCAGGGGGCTTGGAGACCCAGTACTTC
. | TRBJ1-3 | TRBV11-2 | . | CASSLLIGGGNSGNTIYF | TGTGCCAGCAGCTTGCTTATAGGGGGGGGCAACTCTGGAAACACCATATATTTT
once | TRBJ2-1 | TRBV7-8 | . | CASSLESGVPFEQFF | TGTGCCAGCAGCTTAGAATCGGGAGTACCTTTTGAGCAGTTCTTC
once | TRBJ2-1 | TRBV11-1 | . | CASSLVGQSSYNEQFF | TGTGCCAGCAGCTTAGTTGGGCAGAGCTCCTACAATGAGCAGTTCTTC
. | TRBJ1-4 | TRBV4-2 | TRBD1 | CASSQDGQGHEKLFF | TGTGCCAGCAGCCAAGATGGACAGGGTCATGAAAAACTGTTTTTT
few | TRBJ1-6 | TRBV2 | TRBD1 | CASSRTGFNSPLHF | TGTGCCAGCAGTAGGACAGGGTTTAATTCACCCCTCCACTTT
. | TRBJ1-1 | TRBV30 | . | CAWSVKLPRTEAFF | TGTGCCTGGAGTGTAAAACTCCCGAGGACTGAAGCTTTCTTT
. | TRBJ2-1 | TRBV11-2 | . | CASSLEFQMAQRGGNNEQFF | TGTGCCAGCAGCTTAGAGTTCCAGATGGCCCAACGGGGAGGAAACAATGAGCAGTTCTTC
. | TRBJ2-7 | TRBV18 | . | CASSPITDSRSSYEQYF | TGTGCCAGCTCACCAATCACTGACAGCCGTAGCTCCTACGAGCAGTACTTC
. | TRBJ2-2 | TRBV15 | TRBD2 | CATSELAVRELFF | TGTGCCACCAGCGAGCTAGCGGTGAGGGAGCTGTTTTTT
. | TRBJ1-2 | TRBV13 | TRBD1 | CASSSVGWAGGHGYTF | TGTGCCAGCAGCTCTGTTGGTTGGGCAGGGGGCCATGGCTACACCTTC
few | TRBJ2-3 | TRBV5-1 | TRBD2 | CASSSSGIGTDTQYF | TGCGCCAGCAGCTCCAGCGGGATCGGCACAGATACGCAGTATTTT
. | TRBJ2-1 | TRBV28 | . | CASSSFASGSDNEQFF | TGTGCCAGCAGTAGTTTTGCATCAGGGTCCGACAATGAGCAGTTCTTC
. | TRBJ2-3 | TRBV7-2 | . | CAVRGGGADTQYF | TGTGCCGTAAGGGGAGGGGGAGCAGATACGCAGTATTTT
. | TRBJ2-2 | TRBV5-1 | . | CASSAQGTGELFF | TGCGCCAGCAGCGCACAGGGTACCGGGGAGCTGTTTTTT
few | TRBJ2-7 | TRBV5-5 | . | CASSPPYVGGEQYF | TGTGCCAGCAGCCCCCCCTATGTGGGGGGCGAGCAGTACTTC
. | TRBJ1-2 | TRBV19 | . | CASSVEQGISGGYTF | TGTGCCAGTAGTGTAGAACAGGGAATTTCTGGTGGCTACACCTTC
. | TRBJ1-3 | TRBV5-1 | TRBD1 | CASSFGRGLGNTIYF | TGCGCCAGCAGCTTTGGCAGGGGGCTCGGAAACACCATATATTTT
. | TRBJ2-1 | TRBV14 | . | CASSLSLIYNEQFF | TGTGCCAGCAGCCTCTCTCTAATTTACAATGAGCAGTTCTTC
. | TRBJ1-5 | TRBV30 | . | CAWSVRGMGTQPQHF | TGTGCCTGGAGTGTAAGGGGGATGGGGACTCAGCCCCAGCATTTT
. | TRBJ1-3 | TRBV7-8 | TRBD1 | CASSFDRVPSGNTIYF | TGTGCCAGCAGCTTCGACAGGGTGCCCTCTGGAAACACCATATATTTT
. | TRBJ2-7 | TRBV6-5 | . | CASTDGAPYEQYF | TGTGCCAGCACCGATGGAGCTCCCTACGAGCAGTACTTC